This passage covers 8 T cell receptor beta chains from one sample sequenced in a study of Tregs in tolerant kidney transplant recipients. Related graft donors supplied nonmyeloablative bone marrow transplants, and mixed chimerism was transient. Measured with immunoSEQ multiplex PCR; TCRdb has only the in-frame clones, and not every one. Recorded for this sample: more than 10,000 clones. This specimen was CD8+ T cells from blood (PBMCs), taken 24 months after the transplant. All receptors derive from a human patient who received a combined kidney and bone marrow transplant. Some T cells may have come from the graft donor.

Remarks on this clone: The read is 3 residues too short to cover the CDR3 end, so that end is filled in from the germline J gene. The chain joins TRBV19 to TRBJ1-1; 8 bases align to TRBD1. Germline values: CDR1 LNHDA, CDR2 SQIVND (reference sequence). J gave up 3 bases and V 9 bases, and 6 bases lay outside the gene matches. The CDR3 covers 13 residues. The CDR3 bases that were read are TGTGCCAGCAAACCGACAGGGGACACTGAA. Translating it yields CASKPTGDTE. In full, the CDR3 reads CASKPTGDTEAFF.

With regard to this clone: Read data end 3 residues before the CDR3 end; the end is taken from the germline J gene. This chain uses TRBV7-3 with TRBJ2-2, with TRBD2 matching 7 bases. The CDR3 totals 16 residues. Looked up from germline, CDR1 is SGHTA and CDR2 is FQGTGA. V trimming: 6 bases; J trimming: 0 bases; junction bases outside the gene matches: 7. The CDR3 spells CASSTERDSNTGELFF. The part of the CDR3 DNA that was read is TGTGCCAGCAGTACAGAGCGGGATTCGAACACCGGGGAG.

In regard to this clone: The DNA ends 3 residues before the CDR3 does, and the rest of the CDR3 is filled in from the germline J gene. V and J are TRBV14 and TRBJ2-7; D not resolved. The germline gives CDR1 SGHDN, CDR2 FVKESK. Trimming left V 3 bases short and J 1 base short, with 10 bases between. The CDR3 is 14 amino acids. The DNA read from the CDR3 is TGTGCCAGCAGCCAGTTGGCCTCATCCTACGAG. It yields the protein CASSQLASSYE. In full, the CDR3 reads CASSQLASSYEQYF.

On this clone itself: The read falls 3 residues short of the CDR3 end, and the missing part is taken from the germline J gene. The rearrangement links TRBV19 to TRBJ2-7; D is possibly TRBD1 (6 bases). The CDR3 totals 13 residues. V lost 11 bases and J 1 base, leaving 15 bases between the germline ends. In germline, CDR1 is LNHDA, CDR2 SQIVND (reference sequence). Partial CDR3 DNA: TGTGCCGTTGCCAGGGGTAAATCCTACGAG. This gives the protein CAVARGKSYE. The entire CDR3 sequence reads CAVARGKSYEQYF.

About this clone itself: Coverage ceases 3 residues before the CDR3 finishes, and the germline J gene fills in the end. The rearrangement links TRBV5-4 to TRBJ2-7; tentative D call: TRBD1 (7 bases). The CDR3 runs 12 residues. V lost 4 bases and J 4 bases, leaving 9 bases between the germline ends. Germline CDR1 and CDR2: SGHNT and YYREEE (reference sequence). The sequenced part of the CDR3 DNA is TGTGCCAGCAGCGCAGGGGGGTACGAG. Amino acid sequence: CASSAGGYE. In full, the CDR3 reads CASSAGGYEQYF.

Comment on this clone: A read error may produce the germline difference seen at one junction end. The read terminates 3 residues before the CDR3 end, so the remaining end is supplied by the germline J gene. The rearrangement links TRBV4-2 to TRBJ2-7; D is perhaps TRBD1 or TRBD2 (6 bases each). This CDR3 spans 18 amino acids. CDR1 and CDR2 from the germline V gene are LGHNA and YNFKEQ. CDR3 residues: CASSQEIEEGVGPYEQYF. The sequenced CDR3 bases are TGCGCCAGCAGCCAAGAAATTGAGGAGGGGGTTGGCCCCTACGAG.

With respect to this clone: The read gets to within 3 residues of the CDR3 end, and the germline J gene fills in the rest. V usage is TRBV19 and J usage is TRBJ2-7, with 14 bases fitting TRBD2. Trimming removed 3 bases from V and 2 bases from J; junction bases left unmatched: 6. Per the germline V gene, CDR1 is LNHDA and CDR2 is SQIVND (reference sequence). CDR3 length: 17 residues. The CDR3 bases that were read are TGTGCCAGTAGTATGGGACTAGCGGGAGAGAATCCCTACGAG. Protein sequence: CASSMGLAGENPYE. The whole CDR3 sequence reads CASSMGLAGENPYEQYF.

Details on this clone: Sequencing ends 3 residues short of the CDR3 end; the germline J gene provides the rest. The V call is TRBV5-6, the J call TRBJ1-1, with a possible D match to TRBD1 (5 bases). This CDR3 is built from 15 residues. The V gene's germline CDR1 is SGHDT and CDR2 YYEEEE. The V and J ends lost 0 bases and 1 base respectively, with 10 bases between them. This CDR3 is CASSLGAQGNTEAFF. The CDR3 DNA, read in part, is TGTGCCAGCAGCTTGGGGGCCCAGGGGAACACTGAA.